A single sample gave rise to the 11 T cell receptor beta chains below, sequenced in a study of tissue T cells after allogeneic stem cell transplantation. Measured with immunoSEQ multiplex PCR; TCRdb has only the in-frame clones, and not every one. Of some 7,600 clones in the sample, roughly half were seen once. Time point described: mouse harvest day 7 after allogeneic transplant. The graft held 10^6 splenic CD5+ T cells and 10^7 T-cell-depleted bone marrow cells. The sequenced sample consisted of lymph node tissue. The receptors come from a female BALB/c mouse given C57BL/6 T cells with graft-versus-host disease after an allogeneic hematopoietic cell transplant.

With respect to this clone: Mouse names are used for the genes. With the read ending 1 residue before the CDR3 end, the germline J gene is used to fill in that end. This rearrangement joins TRBV3 to TRBJ2-2; 9 bases align to TRBD2. V gave up 5 bases and J gave up 4 bases; unmatched junction bases: 5. This CDR3 contains 15 residues. Germline assignment: CDR1 SNHLY and CDR2 FYNGKV (reference sequence). The DNA read from the CDR3 is TGTGCCAGCAGCCTGGGGGGGGCAGGCACCGGGCAGCTCTAC. As protein: CASSLGGAGTGQLY. The full CDR3 protein is CASSLGGAGTGQLYF.

Turning to this clone: Gene names are mouse gene names. The read finishes 1 residue shy of the CDR3 end, and the germline J gene is used to complete it. This sequence joins TRBV13-2 and TRBJ1-5; D gene unclear. V was shortened by 3 bases and J by 9 bases, with 10 bases between the two germline ends. Germline values: CDR1 NNHNN, CDR2 SYGAGS (reference sequence). The CDR3 covers 12 residues. The CDR3 loop reads CASGGRFRAPLF. Incomplete CDR3 DNA: TGTGCCAGCGGTGGGCGGTTCCGGGCTCCGCTT.

Worth noting for this clone: These gene names are mouse names. The read stops 1 residue short of the end of the CDR3; the missing end is completed from the germline J gene. This sequence joins TRBV26 and TRBJ1-2; perhaps TRBD1 as D (5 bases). V lost 3 bases and J 0 bases, leaving 8 bases between the germline ends. The CDR3 spans 14 residues. Germline V gene sequence: CDR1 KGHPV, CDR2 FQNQEV (reference sequence). This chain's CDR3 is CASSLRGANSDYTF. The DNA read from the CDR3 is TGTGCCAGCAGTCTTCGGGGGGCAAACTCCGACTACACC.

On this clone: These gene names are mouse names. The CDR3 goes on 1 residue after the read ends, and that part is filled in from the germline J gene. The chain is built from TRBV26 and TRBJ1-6, with D perhaps TRBD1 (6 bases). TRBJ1-6 is labeled an ORF, and its function is uncertain. The CDR3 totals 15 residues. Trimming removed 6 bases from V and 1 base from J, with 10 bases in between. CDR1 is KGHPV and CDR2 is FQNQEV in the germline V gene (reference sequence). CDR3 DNA, as far as it was read: TGTGCCAGCAGGAGGGACATATCCTATAATTCGCCCCTCTAC. Residues: CASRRDISYNSPLY. The whole CDR3 protein is CASRRDISYNSPLYF.

A remark on this clone: Gene and germline names: mouse. The read terminates 1 residue ahead of where the CDR3 ends, so the germline J gene completes it. The genes are TRBV26 and TRBJ1-6, with D tentatively TRBD1 (6 bases). TRBJ1-6 is assigned to the ORF class and has an uncertain function. This CDR3 is built from 14 residues. The V gene lost 3 bases and the J gene lost 5 bases, with 8 bases spanning the gap. Germline-derived CDR1 and CDR2 are KGHPV and FQNQEV (reference sequence). Here the CDR3 reads CASSLYRDNSPLYF. The covered CDR3 bases are TGTGCCAGCAGTCTCTACAGGGATAATTCGCCCCTCTAC.

On this clone itself: Gene names and germline refer to mouse. The read comes to an end 1 residue before the CDR3 does, leaving the germline J gene to fill in the end. The genes are TRBV26 and TRBJ2-4; D remains unclear. V was pared by 4 bases and J by 0 bases, with 8 bases between. The CDR3 length is 14 residues. Germline assignment: CDR1 KGHPV and CDR2 FQNQEV (reference sequence). The sequenced part of the CDR3 DNA is TGTGCCAGCAGTCCGACTACTAGTCAAAACACCTTGTAC. This encodes CASSPTTSQNTLY. The complete CDR3 sequence is CASSPTTSQNTLYF. The variable domain in full, with the rest retrieved from reference TRBV26 and TRBJ2-4, is NSKVIQTPRYLVKGQGQKAKMRCIPEKGHPVVFWYQQNKNNEFKFLINFQNQEVLQQIDMTEKRFSAECPSNSPCSLEIQSSEAGDSALYLCASSPTTSQNTLYFGAGTRLSVL.

This clone counts as medium-sized. Here the gene names and germline are mouse. The read ends 1 residue early relative to the CDR3; the germline J gene fills the gap. J is TRBJ2-7 and V is TRBV26; TRBD2 matches 7 bases. Germline V lookup: CDR1 KGHPV, CDR2 FQNQEV (reference sequence). This CDR3 contains 12 residues. Unmatched junction bases numbered 1, after V lost 2 bases and J lost 6 bases. The CDR3 sequence: CASSLGLVEQYF. Partial CDR3 DNA: TGTGCCAGCAGTCTGGGACTGGTTGAACAGTAC.

This clone was seen a few times. Here the gene names and germline are mouse. The read comes to an end 1 residue before the CDR3 does, leaving the germline J gene to fill in the end. J is TRBJ1-1 and V is TRBV16; D unresolved. Germline V lookup: CDR1 SGHSA, CDR2 FRNQAP. V lost 1 base to trimming and J lost 0 bases, with 6 bases between them. The CDR3 runs to 14 residues. The CDR3 spells CASSLANANTEVFF. The part of the CDR3 DNA that was read is TGTGCAAGCAGCTTAGCCAATGCAAACACAGAAGTCTTC.

By proportion, this clone is medium-sized. Mouse gene names and germline throughout. Read coverage stops 1 residue before the CDR3 terminus; the germline J gene supplies the remainder. The chain is built from TRBV1 and TRBJ1-1, with 7 bases lining up with TRBD1. Germline V gene data show CDR1 as NSQYPW and CDR2 as LRSPGD (reference sequence). V trimming: 3 bases; J trimming: 3 bases; junction bases outside the gene matches: 7. The CDR3 loop spans 15 amino acids. The CDR3 DNA, read in part, is TGCACCTGCAGTGCTAGGGGGCGCGGGGACACAGAAGTCTTC. Amino acids: CTCSARGRGDTEVF. The full CDR3 reads CTCSARGRGDTEVFF.

To note about this clone: The gene symbols are mouse symbols. The CDR3 end is not reached by the read, which stops 1 residue before it; the germline J gene fills it in. The chain uses TRBV26 and TRBJ1-1; the D gene is possibly TRBD1 (6 bases). The CDR3 loop spans 11 amino acids. Per the germline V gene, CDR1 is KGHPV and CDR2 is FQNQEV (reference sequence). Deletions cut 7 bases from V and 3 bases from J, with 6 bases between. CDR3 amino acids: CASKGDTEVFF. The DNA read from the CDR3 is TGTGCCAGCAAGGGGGACACAGAAGTCTTC.

This clone is medium-sized (0.01 to 0.1%) by share. Germline and genes here are mouse. Read data end 1 residue before the CDR3 end; the end is taken from the germline J gene. This chain uses TRBV16 with TRBJ2-7, with D tentatively TRBD2 (6 bases). The V gene's germline CDR1 is SGHSA and CDR2 FRNQAP. Trimming left V 2 bases short and J 0 bases short, with 8 bases between. CDR3 size: 14 residues. The CDR3: CASSLLGSSYEQYF. The CDR3 bases that were read are TGTGCAAGCAGCTTACTGGGGAGCTCCTATGAACAGTAC.